A selection of T cell receptor beta chains follows, all from one sample in a study of cytomegalovirus exposure and HLA in healthy donors. TCRdb's copy holds only in-frame clones and misses some; the assay was immunoSEQ multiplex PCR. This sample has approximately 160,000 clones, with over 75% found just once. The specimen was PBMCs. The origin of the receptors is a woman under 30 in good health and CMV-seronegative. Each CDR3 is given with its conserved first and last residue. D genes are given only for firm matches. Only some rows state a clone size, as once, few, many or a class for expanded clones.

TRBJ1-1 TRBV6-5 NA NA CASSFYLRGAFF TGTGCCAGCAGTTTTTACTTACGGGGGGCTTTCTTT
TRBJ1-5 TRBV10-3 NA NA CAISEGSRGDNQPQHF TGTGCCATCAGTGAGGGTAGCAGGGGAGACAATCAGCCCCAGCATTTT
TRBJ1-1 TRBV11-1 NA NA CASSSASGEAFF TGTGCCAGCAGCTCTGCAAGCGGCGAAGCTTTCTTT
TRBJ2-5 TRBV15 NA NA CAAGWRETQYF TGTGCCGCCGGGTGGAGAGAGACCCAGTACTTC
TRBJ2-1 TRBV4-1 NA TRBD2 CASSQLAGLEQFF TGCGCCAGCAGCCAATTAGCGGGCCTAGAGCAGTTCTTC
TRBJ2-3 TRBV2 once TRBD1 CASRLGQGTDTQYF TGTGCCAGCAGACTGGGACAGGGCACAGATACGCAGTATTTT
TRBJ2-5 TRBV28 NA TRBD1 CASSSGTGGRETQYF TGTGCCAGCAGTTCCGGGACAGGGGGCCGGGAGACCCAGTACTTC
TRBJ1-5 TRBV4-1 NA TRBD1 CASSQGQGGVLGNQPQHF TGCGCCAGCAGCCAGGGACAGGGAGGAGTATTAGGCAATCAGCCCCAGCATTTT
TRBJ1-2 TRBV11-2 NA NA CAIRRANYHYGYTF TGTGCCATCCGGAGGGCGAATTACCACTATGGCTACACCTTC
TRBJ1-5 TRBV2 NA TRBD1 CASSEGQGDSGNQPQHF TGTGCCAGCAGTGAAGGACAGGGGGACTCTGGCAATCAGCCCCAGCATTTT
TRBJ2-7 TRBV6-6 NA TRBD1 CASRPPVGTGEYEQYF TGTGCCAGCAGGCCCCCTGTTGGGACAGGAGAATACGAGCAGTACTTC
TRBJ2-5 TRBV11-2 NA NA CASSMGRVWGETQYF TGTGCCAGCAGCATGGGCAGGGTATGGGGAGAGACCCAGTACTTC
TRBJ1-5 TRBV2 NA NA CASSVRQVNQPQHF TGTGCCAGCAGTGTAAGGCAGGTCAATCAGCCCCAGCATTTT
TRBJ1-5 TRBV10-3 NA NA CAISERYEGDQEPQHF TGTGCCATCAGTGAGCGTTACGAGGGGGATCAGGAGCCCCAGCATTTT
TRBJ2-1 TRBV2 NA NA CASRRHEQFF TGTGCCAGCAGGCGCCATGAGCAGTTCTTC
TRBJ2-4 TRBV7-9 NA NA CASSLPGTKNIQYF TGTGCCAGCAGCTTACCCGGGACTAAAAACATTCAGTACTTC
TRBJ2-2 TRBV13 NA NA CASSLGLLAGELFF TGTGCCAGCAGCTTAGGCCTTTTAGCCGGGGAGCTGTTTTTT
TRBJ1-4 TRBV11-2 NA NA CASSFPKGTQSGSGEKLFF TGTGCCAGCAGCTTTCCCAAGGGGACACAGTCGGGTTCTGGTGAAAAACTGTTTTTT
TRBJ1-5 TRBV6-5 NA TRBD1 CASRRTGDNQPQHF TGTGCCAGCAGGAGGACAGGCGACAATCAGCCCCAGCATTTT
TRBJ2-5 TRBV7-8 NA NA CASSFGLQETQYF TGTGCCAGCAGCTTCGGTCTGCAAGAGACCCAGTACTTC
TRBJ1-3 TRBV9 few NA CASSAHTGPGNTIYF TGTGCCAGCAGCGCCCATACAGGGCCCGGAAACACCATATATTTT
TRBJ1-4 TRBV5-6 NA TRBD1 CASSLAAGQGAETNEKLFF TGTGCCAGCAGCTTGGCCGCGGGCCAGGGGGCTGAGACTAATGAAAAACTGTTTTTT
TRBJ2-7 TRBV6-5 NA TRBD2 CASSYILAGAPYEQYF TGTGCCAGCAGTTACATACTAGCGGGGGCCCCCTACGAGCAGTACTTC
TRBJ2-7 TRBV18 NA TRBD2 CASSPTSGRSYEQYF TGTGCCAGCTCCCCGACTAGCGGGAGGAGCTACGAGCAGTACTTC
TRBJ2-5 TRBV15 NA TRBD1 CATSRRRGLPQETQYF TGTGCCACCAGCAGGCGCAGGGGGCTCCCTCAAGAGACCCAGTACTTC
TRBJ1-4 TRBV27 NA NA CASSFSGMGWNEKLFF TGTGCCAGCAGTTTCTCAGGGATGGGTTGGAATGAAAAACTGTTTTTT
TRBJ2-5 TRBV5-4 few TRBD2 CASSLGEGLVETQYF TGTGCCAGCAGCTTAGGGGAGGGCCTGGTAGAGACCCAGTACTTC
TRBJ2-7 TRBV4-1 NA NA CASSRQGSFSYEQYF TGCGCCAGCAGCCGGCAGGGATCCTTCTCCTACGAGCAGTACTTC
TRBJ1-1 TRBV13 NA TRBD1 CASSLGSTTGAFDTEAFF TGTGCCAGCAGCTTAGGGTCAACGACAGGGGCGTTCGACACTGAAGCTTTCTTT
TRBJ1-1 TRBV28 NA TRBD1 CASSPSSGGADTEAFF TGTGCCAGCAGTCCGAGTTCAGGGGGCGCGGACACTGAAGCTTTCTTT
TRBJ2-7 TRBV9 NA NA CASSSATREVQYF TGTGCCAGCAGCTCTGCTACCCGAGAAGTGCAGTACTTC
TRBJ1-2 TRBV6-5 NA TRBD1 CASSWTGTFYGYTF TGTGCCAGCAGTTGGACAGGAACCTTCTATGGCTACACCTTC
TRBJ2-7 TRBV5-6 NA NA CASSLVTLPYEQYF TGTGCCAGCAGCTTGGTGACACTCCCCTACGAGCAGTACTTC
TRBJ2-7 TRBV14 NA NA CASSYHREGYEQYF TGTGCCAGCAGCTACCACAGGGAAGGCTACGAGCAGTACTTC
TRBJ2-5 TRBV29-1 NA TRBD2 CSVVLFGRGGETQYF TGCAGCGTTGTCCTCTTCGGACGGGGGGGTGAGACCCAGTACTTC
TRBJ1-1 TRBV7-2 NA NA CASSFYRSGRGNTEAFF TGTGCCAGCAGCTTCTATAGGTCAGGGAGGGGGAACACTGAAGCTTTCTTT
TRBJ1-6 TRBV5-1 NA TRBD1 CASSPGQTYNSPLHF TGCGCCAGCAGCCCGGGACAGACATATAATTCACCCCTCCACTTT
TRBJ2-2 TRBV18 few TRBD1 CASSPNQGQGGPGELFF TGTGCCAGCTCACCGAATCAAGGACAGGGAGGACCCGGGGAGCTGTTTTTT
TRBJ2-7 TRBV5-6 NA NA CASSLGGDSYEQYF TGTGCCAGCAGCTTGGGGGGGGACTCCTACGAGCAGTACTTC
TRBJ2-1 TRBV11-2 NA TRBD1 CASSLVRGRHHEQFF TGTGCCAGCAGCTTAGTCAGGGGGCGGCACCATGAGCAGTTCTTC
TRBJ1-6 TRBV5-1 NA TRBD1 CASSLTSDRGQAPLHF TGCGCCAGCAGCCTGACCTCCGACAGGGGGCAGGCACCCCTCCACTTT
TRBJ1-1 TRBV5-6 NA NA CASRSRTEAFF TGTGCCAGCAGGTCTCGCACTGAAGCTTTCTTT
TRBJ1-1 TRBV15 NA NA CATSTRMNTEAFF TGTGCCACCAGCACCCGTATGAACACTGAAGCTTTCTTT
TRBJ2-2 TRBV4-2 NA TRBD1 CASSQGDRGRTGELFF TGTGCCAGCAGCCAAGGGGACAGGGGGCGGACCGGGGAGCTGTTTTTT
TRBJ1-1 TRBV29-1 NA NA CSVAQSGAEAFF TGCAGCGTTGCGCAGTCAGGTGCTGAAGCTTTCTTT